The 22 T cell receptor beta chains below all came from one sample that was sequenced in a study of post-analysis software for immune sequencing data. Findings of the study overall: There were a handful of TRBV segments more frequent in patients than controls, and TRBV5-6, TRBV5-1 and TRBV20-1 were among them.

For these TCRs, the target antigens are not known. Every TCR beta cDNA library bore unique molecular identifiers. TCRdb analysed the PCR reads with MiXCR anew, one entry per CDR3 protein. The data contain some 370,000 distinct CDR3 sequences, roughly 30% of them singletons. The sample was blood. These receptors all come from a girl under 18 with multiple sclerosis.

This clonotype came up a few times. The rearrangement links TRBV18 to TRBJ2-3; 9 bases fit TRBD1. The CDR3 has 15 residues. Germline-derived CDR1 and CDR2 are KGHSH and LQKENI. V was clipped by 2 bases and J by 0 bases; unmatched bases: 0. The CDR3 reads CASSPGQGSTDTQYF. The CDR3 DNA sequence: TGTGCCAGCTCACCAGGACAGGGGAGCACAGATACGCAGTATTTT. The complete variable domain, with remaining parts taken from reference TRBV18 and TRBJ2-3, reads NAGVMQNPRHLVRRRGQEARLRCSPMKGHSHVYWYRQLPEEGLKFMVYLQKENIIDESGMPKERFSAEFPKEGPSILRIQQVVRGDSAAYFCASSPGQGSTDTQYFGPGTRLTVL.

This clonotype was found a few times. The chain is built from TRBV20-1 and TRBJ2-7; the D is unclear. V lost 0 bases to trimming and J lost 0 bases, with 9 bases between them. The CDR3 has 14 residues. CDR1 DFQATT and CDR2 SNEGSKA come from the germline V gene (reference sequence). CDR3 sequence reads: CSARDRIISYEQYF. As DNA, the CDR3 is TGCAGTGCTAGAGATCGGATCATCTCCTACGAGCAGTACTTC.

This chain joins TRBV4-1 and TRBJ1-2; perhaps TRBD1 as D (5 bases). CDR1 is MGHRA and CDR2 is YSYEKL in the germline V gene. CDR3 size: 13 residues. V lost 1 base and J 9 bases, leaving 12 bases between the germline ends. The DNA of the CDR3 is TGCGCCAGCAGCCAAGCTTGGGACGGTCGCTACACCTTC. As protein: CASSQAWDGRYTF.

This clonotype was seen only a few times. The chain couples TRBV4-3 to TRBJ2-7, with D uncertain. The V end was cut by 0 bases, the J end by 3 bases, with 9 bases between. Germline CDR1 reads LGHNA; CDR2 reads YSLEER. CDR3 length equals 14 residues. The CDR3 is CASSQEIRGYEQYF. The CDR3 DNA sequence: TGCGCCAGCAGCCAAGAGATCCGAGGCTACGAGCAGTACTTC.

This chain joins TRBV7-8 and TRBJ2-2; 8 bases match TRBD2. This CDR3 is built from 14 residues. Germline CDR1 reads SGHVS; CDR2 reads FQNEAQ. The ends lost 5 bases at V and 7 bases at J; junction bases unmatched: 6. CDR3 nucleotide sequence: TGTGCCAGCAGCCGGACTAGCTTGGACGGGGAGCTGTTTTTT. This codes for CASSRTSLDGELFF.

This clonotype was counted between two and nine times. The chain employs TRBV20-1 and TRBJ1-4; TRBD1 might be the D (6 bases). Germline CDR1 reads DFQATT; CDR2 reads SNEGSKA (reference sequence). With 4 bases removed from V and 8 bases from J, the gap between germline ends came to 11 bases. The CDR3 is made up of 12 amino acids. CDR3 loop: CSATGAEEKLFF. Here the CDR3 DNA reads TGCAGTGCTACAGGGGCAGAGGAAAAACTGTTTTTT.

This clonotype occurred once. This chain joins TRBV6-6 and TRBJ1-1, with D unclear. V dropped 2 bases and J dropped 6 bases, with 7 bases sitting between them. This CDR3 is 12 amino acids long. Germline V gene sequence: CDR1 MNHNY, CDR2 SVGAGI (reference sequence). CDR3 DNA: TGTGCCAGCAGTTACGGTATGGCTGAAGCTTTCTTT. The encoded protein is CASSYGMAEAFF.

This clonotype was counted a few times. The rearrangement links TRBV18 to TRBJ2-1; 7 nucleotides agree with TRBD2. The CDR3 totals 14 residues. J gave up 5 bases and V 2 bases, and 3 bases lay outside the gene matches. The germline gives CDR1 KGHSH, CDR2 LQKENI. The CDR3 coding sequence is TGTGCCAGCTCACCATGGCGGGGGAACAATGAGCAGTTCTTC. It yields the protein CASSPWRGNNEQFF. Drawing the rest from reference TRBV18 and TRBJ2-1, the complete variable domain is NAGVMQNPRHLVRRRGQEARLRCSPMKGHSHVYWYRQLPEEGLKFMVYLQKENIIDESGMPKERFSAEFPKEGPSILRIQQVVRGDSAAYFCASSPWRGNNEQFFGPGTRLTVL.

The chain carries TRBV14 and TRBJ2-1; D might be TRBD2 (5 bases). Looked up from germline, CDR1 is SGHDN and CDR2 is FVKESK. The CDR3 has 16 residues. Deletions cut 0 bases from V and 7 bases from J, with 16 bases between. Here the CDR3 reads CASSQDPAGLLNEQFF. The CDR3 DNA reads as TGTGCCAGCAGCCAAGATCCCGCAGGACTCCTGAATGAGCAGTTCTTC.

This clonotype was picked up a small number of times. The chain carries TRBV25-1 and TRBJ1-6; a weak D match, TRBD1 (5 bases). Trimming removed 4 bases from V and 9 bases from J, with 16 bases in between. Germline V gene sequence: CDR1 MGHDK, CDR2 SYGVNS. The CDR3 has 15 residues. This CDR3 reads CASSVQGSGSSPLHF. The CDR3 DNA is TGTGCCAGCAGTGTCCAGGGCAGCGGTAGTTCACCCCTCCACTTT.

This sequence joins TRBV3-1 and TRBJ2-5; D might be TRBD2 (5 bases). This CDR3 comprises 12 residues. The germline V gene has CDR1 LGHDT and CDR2 YNNKEL (reference sequence). Trimming shortened V by 6 bases and J by 11 bases, and 16 bases separated the two germline ends. The DNA for the CDR3 is TGTGCCAGCAGTCGGACTTATGGAGAGCAGTACTTC. It specifies CASSRTYGEQYF.

The chain couples TRBV12-3 or TRBV12-4 to TRBJ1-1; no clear D gene. This CDR3 is built from 12 residues. The ends were cut back, 0 bases at V and 6 bases at J, with 5 bases in the middle. In DNA form, the CDR3 reads TGTGCCAGCAGTTTAGCGGAGGCTGAAGCTTTCTTT. Amino acids: CASSLAEAEAFF.

The chain is built from TRBV12-3 or TRBV12-4 and TRBJ1-2; D not certain. V lost 5 bases to trimming and J lost 5 bases, with 15 bases between them. The CDR3 loop spans 14 amino acids. CDR3 residues: CASSPGHGGYGYTF. The CDR3, as DNA: TGTGCCAGCAGTCCGGGCCACGGTGGGTATGGCTACACCTTC.

The chain is built from TRBV5-1 and TRBJ1-4; D possibly corresponds to TRBD1 (5 bases). Germline assignment: CDR1 SGHRS and CDR2 YFSETQ. The CDR3 has 14 residues. V was shortened by 5 bases and J by 7 bases, with 15 bases between the two germline ends. The CDR3 reads CASRRRGWREKLFF. The CDR3 DNA reads as TGCGCCAGCAGGCGACGGGGGTGGCGTGAAAAACTGTTTTTT. Complete variable domain (other parts from reference TRBV5-1 and TRBJ1-4): KAGVTQTPRYLIKTRGQQVTLSCSPISGHRSVSWYQQTPGQGLQFLFEYFSETQRNKGNFPGRFSGRQFSNSRSEMNVSTLELGDSALYLCASRRRGWREKLFFGSGTQLSVL.

The chain has TRBV20-1 and TRBJ1-2; TRBD1 matches 7 bases. V lost 3 bases and J lost 4; bases outside the gene matches: 11. The V gene's germline CDR1 is DFQATT and CDR2 SNEGSKA (reference sequence). The CDR3 covers 15 residues. The CDR3: CSASFQGVSVYGYTF. The CDR3, as DNA: TGCAGTGCTAGTTTCCAGGGGGTGTCGGTCTATGGCTACACCTTC.

The V gene is TRBV5-1, the J gene TRBJ1-5, with TRBD1 matching over 9 bases. This CDR3 region has 14 residues. Per germline, CDR1 SGHRS and CDR2 YFSETQ. V dropped 4 bases and J dropped 6; count of bases not matched to a gene: 5. DNA of the CDR3: TGCGCCAGCAGCCCCGGGACAGGGTTTCAGCCCCAGCATTTT. Its protein product is CASSPGTGFQPQHF.

This clonotype appeared a few times. CDR3 nucleotide sequence: TGCAGTGCTAGAAACCCAGGGACAGGCGAGCAGTTCTTC. Translation gives CSARNPGTGEQFF. The V and J genes are TRBV20-1 and TRBJ2-1, with 8 bases aligning to TRBD1. The CDR3 has 13 residues. V lost 2 bases and J lost 10; bases outside the gene matches: 7. The germline V gene encodes CDR1 DFQATT and CDR2 SNEGSKA (reference sequence).

This clonotype has a handful of counts. The chain joins TRBV6-5 to TRBJ2-1; D not certain. Trimming took 2 bases from V and 15 from J, leaving 11 bases between them. In germline, CDR1 is MNHEY, CDR2 SVGAGI. The CDR3 length is 11 residues. The CDR3 coding sequence is TGTGCCAGCAGTTACGGAGTAGATTGGTTCTTC. Residues: CASSYGVDWFF.

This clonotype has only a few counts. This chain uses TRBV29-1 with TRBJ2-5; D may be TRBD2 (7 bases). The last part of the DNA fits TRBJ2-7 better; the J call may be wrong. Germline V gives CDR1 SQVTM, CDR2 ANQGSEA. The CDR3 consists of 13 residues. The CDR3 nucleotides are TGCAGCGTTGCTGAAAGGGGGAGGGCCGAGCAGTACTTC. Protein product: CSVAERGRAEQYF.

The rearrangement links TRBV7-2 to TRBJ2-1; 11 bases line up with TRBD2. CDR1 is SGHTA and CDR2 is FQGNSA in the germline V gene. Unmatched junction bases numbered 7, after V lost 1 base and J lost 8 bases. This CDR3 spans 16 amino acids. CDR3 in DNA: TGTGCCAGCAGCTTAGGGCTAGCGGGGGGACAGCATGAGCAGTTCTTC. Translated, it gives CASSLGLAGGQHEQFF.

This chain connects TRBV20-1 to TRBJ2-3, with D possibly TRBD1 on 6 matching bases. Trimming took 1 base from V and 1 from J, leaving 12 bases between them. The CDR3 length is 15 residues. Germline V gene data show CDR1 as DFQATT and CDR2 as SNEGSKA (reference sequence). The CDR3 DNA is TGCAGTGCTAGAGTTGGGCCAGGGGGCACAGATACGCAGTATTTT. The encoded protein is CSARVGPGGTDTQYF.

There are a few counts of this clonotype. CDR3 DNA sequence: TGCAGTGCTAGAGATTGGGTAAGCCACAATGAGCAGTTCTTC. It is translated as CSARDWVSHNEQFF. The rearrangement joins TRBV20-1 to TRBJ2-1; no definite D call. In germline, CDR1 is DFQATT, CDR2 SNEGSKA (reference sequence). The V and J ends lost 0 bases and 5 bases respectively, with 11 bases between them. The CDR3 extends over 14 amino acids.